This T cell receptor (beta chain) was sequenced for a study of Ad26.COV2.S vaccination and SARS-CoV-2 variants. Treatment given: around 19 received Ad26.COV2.S at low or high dose, single or two shots; about five received placebo; per-sample allocation not given. Day 63 following the first vaccine or placebo injection was when the samples were taken. The CDR3 has 14 amino acids. The V end was cut by 6 bases, the J end by 7 bases, with 15 bases between. Germline lookup yields CDR1 LNHDA and CDR2 SQIVND (reference sequence). Clones were read by immunoSEQ multiplex PCR, and TCRdb kept only the in-frame ones, dropping some. The sample shows some 520,000 clones, approximately 88% of them seen only once.

This sequence originates from a person between 18 and 65 years old who received the Ad26.COV2.S COVID-19 vaccine or a placebo. The sample was peripheral blood, taken in a trial of Ad26.COV2.S vaccine versus placebo. This sequence joins TRBV19 and TRBJ1-4; D is ambiguous. The CDR3 here is CASSQRGDGEKLFF. The CDR3 nucleotides are TGTGCCAGTAGCCAACGGGGAGACGGTGAAAAACTGTTTTTT.